This T cell receptor beta chain was retrieved from a study of cytomegalovirus exposure and HLA in healthy donors listed by TCRdb under 2017. Some background on the complete study: According to an earlier analysis of 587 of the donors, some 170 million T cells yielded 90 million to 130 million unique TCR beta sequences and around 300 Gb of sequence data. On average, over 200,000 unique TCR beta nucleotide sequences were sequenced per donor among 398 genotyped donors of the cohort, with roughly 20% of those sequences being non-productive. Every discovery cohort repertoire had been produced on one sequencing platform. A handful of DR-DQ haplotypes were handled as single units for association and clustering because linkage in the cohort was strong. Typing coverage differed by locus: A, B, C, DRB1 and DQB1 were typed in roughly 620-630 donors, DQA1 in roughly 510, DPA1 in around 580, and DPB1 in 400 to 490. HLA typing covered class I and class II loci at four-digit resolution. Genome-wide SNP genotypes for about 55% of the roughly 670 donors were used in a later genetic analysis, which treated that subset as a discovery cohort. The study profiled the T cell repertoires of hundreds of subjects by immunosequencing and related them to cytomegalovirus serostatus. Among the roughly 370 genotyped donors, roughly 80% belonged to the genetic ancestry cluster associated with self-reported Caucasian donors. The later analysis used no new phenotypic data to find candidate immune exposures, relying instead on TCR beta sequences and their occurrence across donors. The aim of the study was to test whether cataloging public T cell receptors could identify signatures of past pathogen exposure. Besides the first cohort of around 670 subjects, a separate validation cohort made up of roughly 120 different subjects was used. An early release that covered about 640 HLA-typed donors contained 250 to 350 gigabases of sequencing data and 85 million to 100 million unique TCR sequences. The study combined high-throughput TCR immunosequencing, statistical association of individual TCRs with disease status, and machine learning to predict cytomegalovirus infection status. Donor age, sex, ethnicity and CMV serostatus were compiled alongside the repertoire data. To study patterns of TCR occurrence, a later analysis re-analyzed previously published TCR beta repertoires from around 700 donors and added high-resolution HLA genotyping. To decide whether each TCR beta V gene segment behaved as functional or pseudogenic, an earlier analysis of approximately 590 of the donors relied on high-throughput TCR beta sequencing.

The library was prepared using the immunoSEQ multiplex PCR assay. A mixture of 60 forward primers for TCR Vbeta segments and 13 reverse primers for TCR Jbeta segments was used in the multiplex PCR. A multiplex PCR assay on genomic DNA amplified the CDR3 region of rearranged TCR beta genes. Amplified TCR beta libraries were sequenced as 87-base-pair reads on the Illumina HiSeq System. The original pipeline was this. In a later analysis, 80 million or so unique TCR beta chains were counted across the approximately 640 repertoires, and some 10 million of these chains were shared by at least two donors. To remove PCR and sequencing errors, raw reads were error-corrected and collapsed into unique sequences using a nearest-neighbor algorithm that merged closely related sequences. V, D and J gene segments were assigned by aligning CDR3 sequences to IMGT reference sequences. For a sequence to be retained, at least a six-nucleotide match to both a V gene segment and a J gene segment was required. A rearrangement was called productive if the CDR3 had no stop codons and remained in frame with V and J, and every other rearrangement was called non-productive. Following IMGT convention, CDR3 was defined as the stretch from the second conserved V-encoded cysteine up to the conserved J-encoded phenylalanine. The earlier analysis of 587 of the donors excluded sequences that lacked an unambiguous match to a single V gene segment. An earlier analysis of several hundred of the donors called V segments functional above 56.7% productive rearrangements and segregating when the between-donor standard deviation exceeded 5%. A statistical classification framework was built for diagnosing cytomegalovirus status from the catalog of TCR beta chain sequences. In a later analysis, TCR nucleotide sequences were compared against IMGT/GENE-DB human TR gene sequences so that V and J genes could be assigned. Using the TCRdist pipeline, a later analysis assigned CDR3 sequences along with most-parsimonious VDJ recombination scenarios. A later analysis defined each TCR beta chain by its CDR3 amino acid sequence plus V-gene family, and excluded reads lacking a unique V-gene family. As a way to deal with suspected cross-contamination and a sequencing artifact, a later analysis dropped hundreds of nucleotide sequences that were highly shared and had low generation probability. In a later analysis, a clonal expansion index for each public chain was calculated from normalized within-repertoire ranks of inferred template counts. In a later analysis, generation probabilities were computed with a VDJ recombination model fitted to out-of-frame rearrangements, and the resulting probabilities were checked against IGoR. Hypergeometric tests were used in a later analysis to score TCR-TCR, TCR-HLA and TCR-CMV co-occurrence, with a repertoire-size bias correction applied to the TCR pairs. In a later analysis, false discovery rates were estimated by permuting HLA or CMV assignments 20 times. In a later analysis, co-occurring TCRs were grouped using DBSCAN, with TCRdist sequence similarity added in when clustering inside HLA-allele-positive subsets. Repertoires with fewer than 30,000 or more than 120,000 public chains were left out of co-occurrence clustering, as were a few repertoires with anomalous nucleotide sharing. The source is immuneACCESS, and TCRdb retained only in-frame sequences with V and J called. Part of the clones is not carried over; for the studies checked, unresolved V genes explain less than half of this, and the remainder is unexplained. V and J calls plus clone size are reproduced from that table; the DNA served to infer D and trimming. Here the sample has some 52,000 clones; about 73% occur a single time. Approximately 2.7% of the sample comes from the top ten.

Worth noting for this clone: Its antigen has not been determined. Germline and junction disagree at one end, which may indicate a read error.

The cohort comprised more than 550 healthy bone marrow donors. At the time of sampling, all cohort members were nominally healthy, though unrecorded immune exposures were likely present. The donor tested CMV seronegative, placing the donor among the 350 or so seronegative members of the cohort. Every donor gave a peripheral blood sample, and the peripheral blood mononuclear cells from that sample were used for TCR beta sequencing. Genomic DNA was extracted from the blood cell samples with the Qiagen DNeasy Blood Extraction Kit. What the authors observed across the whole study: An association between a missense DCLRE1C variant and V-gene and J-gene trimming of TCR beta chains was found in a later genetic analysis and replicated in an independent cohort. The study listed around 160 TCR beta chains as associated with cytomegalovirus. Because some donors lacked HLA typing at each locus, the association tests relied only on the typed subset. Compared with the approximately 710-donor mean, donors in an Asian-associated ancestry cluster had fewer N-insertions in productive TCRs, according to a later genetic analysis. In a later analysis, the rate of TCR association differed among HLA loci, with DRB1 alleles having the most associated TCRs and HLA-C alleles having the fewest. Because the 87-base-pair reads could not distinguish some IMGT-functional V segments, including TRBV6-2 and TRBV6-3, those segments were excluded. In this cohort, only TCR beta chains were sequenced, and detectable features were limited by the absence of alpha or paired-chain data. An earlier analysis of approximately 540 of the donors showed that most TCR beta V segments appeared in productive rearrangements either about 87% or about 30% of the time, which broadly matched IMGT annotations. Most CMV-associated TCR beta chains appeared to be HLA-restricted in a later analysis, and the HLA associations seemed to be driven largely by CMV exposure. A further reported finding was that TCR beta sequences accurately predicted the HLA-A and HLA-B alleles for most subjects in the first cohort. Correlated functional status among segregating V segments might reflect linkage disequilibrium, but an unknown experimental factor could not be ruled out. The only immune exposure information available for the cohort was CMV serostatus. A cluster of highly shared sequence variants was judged likely to represent a technical artifact of the sequencing pipeline. When HLA alleles, especially DR and DQ, strongly co-occurred, attributing TCR associations to individual alleles was difficult. Because counts were too low, some 16 rarely observed V segments, including chromosome 9 orphons, were excluded from the earlier analysis of 587 of the donors. Presence/absence analyses assumed roughly uniform sequencing depth across donors, an assumption that may not hold. In a later analysis, HLA-associated TCR beta chains showed more clonal expansion and lower generation probabilities than non-associated chains that were equally common. According to a later analysis, parvovirus B19, influenza, CMV and Epstein-Barr virus appeared linked to several top co-occurrence clusters. At a false discovery rate of 0.05, a later analysis linked around 15,000 TCR beta sequences to specific HLA alleles. According to the authors, the approach could potentially be generalized to other disease states and immunological phenotypes. Most TCR sequences were observed very rarely across donors, whereas some public TCRs were present in many individuals. The classifier was reported to diagnose cytomegalovirus status with high specificity and sensitivity in both the original cohort and the validation cohort. In vitro tests confirmed that a few of the cytomegalovirus-associated TCR beta chains recognize cytomegalovirus antigens.

Including cysteine and phenylalanine, the CDR3 has 14 amino acids. CDR3 DNA only is kept here, 42 bases in frame from base 1. From a lookup of the germline V gene, CDR1 and CDR2 are ENHRY and SYGVKD. The chain uses TRBV10-3 and TRBJ2-7; D gene: possibly TRBD2, on 6 matching bases. The sample comprised PBMCs. This TCR derives from a man younger than 35 in good health and CMV-seronegative. The DNA reads as follows: TGTGCCATCAGTGACCCCTTAGCGGACTACGATCAGTACTTC. Its coded protein is CAISDPLADYDQYF.